The clone carrying this T cell receptor beta chain was seen a handful of times. Antigen specificity is unknown. This sample was taken from a study of response to subunit inactivated influenza vaccine. Findings of the study overall: Each seasonal influenza vaccination, the authors suggested, recruits few new T cells.

Each CDR3 protein is one row after TCRdb ran MiXCR on the RT-PCR reads. The data contain under 850,000 distinct CDR3 sequences, approximately 17% of them singletons. Specimen: PBMCs from blood, collected 5 days after vaccination. This TCR came from a man in his fifties who received an inactivated influenza vaccine.

Here the CDR3 reads CATGLGGSSGNTIYF. CDR3 nucleotide sequence: TGTGCCACCGGCCTTGGCGGGAGCTCTGGAAACACCATATATTTT. The chain employs TRBV15 and TRBJ1-3, with D unresolved. The ends were cut back, 8 bases at V and 0 bases at J, with 14 bases in the middle. The CDR3 spans 15 residues. Germline CDR1 and CDR2: LNHNV and YYDKDF (reference sequence).